Sequencing of this T cell receptor (beta chain) was carried out in a study of blood T cell repertoires in COVID-19 (dated by TCRdb to 2018 to 2020). The study in broad terms: The collaborator samples originated in the United States, Italy and Spain and spanned the acute and convalescent phases of COVID-19. The material from the prospective study consisted of cDNA or gDNA derived from T cells, B-cell-depleted T cells, or PBMCs. Subjects who had been exposed to COVID-19, were actively infected with it, or had recovered from it provided the deeply sampled blood TCRbeta repertoires that made up the dataset. The repertoires were released in a freely available public database meant as a resource for research on the immune response to SARS-CoV-2. The samples were drawn from the first 160 participants of the ongoing ImmuneRACE study and from 950 to 1,500 subjects provided by 6 global collaborators. Sample metadata almost always included a de-identified subject ID, COVID-19 status, age in years and sex. Where available, HLA class I and class II types were obtained from metadata supplied by the sample provider rather than from assay-based typing. Beyond this particular receptor, the publication reports: The quantity of clinical and demographic metadata differed by source and by participant and was supplied without curation.

The immunoSEQ Assay, a bias-controlled multiplex PCR, was used to amplify TCRbeta CDR3 regions from genomic DNA. On the study's bioinformatics: Nucleated cell counts per sample were estimated from amplification of reference gene primers within the assay. To quantify the absolute abundance of each unique TCRbeta CDR3 rearrangement, sequence reads were collapsed and filtered. For each sample, productive Simpson clonality was calculated as the square root of Simpson's diversity index across productive rearrangements. This is the immuneACCESS table as TCRdb keeps it, with only in-frame sequences that have V and J called. A part of the clones is gone; compared with another copy, unresolved V genes explain less than half, and the rest is unexplained. For V, J and clone size, that table is used; D and trimming come from the DNA. Counted in this sample were over 250,000 clones; about 91% of them appeared once. The ten largest clones take up roughly an eighth of the sample.

Trimming at the junction amounts to 5 bases on V and 4 bases on J, and the germline ends lie 11 bases apart. From the cysteine through the phenylalanine, the CDR3 covers 13 amino acids. Just the 39-base CDR3 DNA is kept, in frame starting at base 1. The germline V gene (reference sequence) supplies CDR1 SEHNR and CDR2 FQNEAQ. Whole blood was collected in K2EDTA tubes by collaborating institutions according to the institutions' own protocols. For TCRbeta analysis, collaborators shipped samples in one of three forms: frozen whole blood, isolated PBMCs, or DNA extracted from either of those sample types. In regard to this clone: Its antigen has not been determined. No base-level quality is on record; no much larger clone is a single base apart.

Sequencing was done on a sample of peripheral blood. The sequence joins TRBV7-9 to TRBJ1-2, with the D gene not confidently named. This TCR derives from a woman aged 55 to 70 with acute or convalescent COVID-19. The CDR3 region has the sequence CASSPEWAYGYTF. In nucleotides, the sequence is TGTGCCAGCAGCCCTGAATGGGCCTATGGCTACACCTTC.